The rows below give T cell receptor beta chains drawn from one sample of a study of blood T cell repertoires in COVID-19. Method: immunoSEQ multiplex PCR; TCRdb's copy keeps in-frame clones and lacks some. The data contain under 350,000 clones, around 89% of them seen just once; the ten biggest clones take up about 4.6%. The specimen was peripheral blood. The source of these receptors is a man aged 35 to 55 with acute or convalescent COVID-19. Each CDR3 is given with its conserved first and last residue. The order of the fields is V gene, J gene, CDR3 protein.

>TRBV13|TRBJ2-7
CASSLGRGSGGADFYEQYF
>TRBV30|TRBJ2-4
CAWSTQSAPSIF
>TRBV10-3|TRBJ2-1
CAISPQGGEQFF
>TRBV5-4|TRBJ1-1
CASSLGGGPTEAFF
>TRBV13|TRBJ2-7
CASSPLGTAGYEQYF
>TRBV3-1/TRBV3-2|TRBJ1-3
CASSLQGSGNTIYF
>TRBV6-5|TRBJ2-1
CASSYGGTGRSNEQFF
>TRBV10-2|TRBJ2-7
CASSGTGEGSYEQYF
>TRBV19|TRBJ1-4
CASTQYESQGGEKLFF
>TRBV18|TRBJ1-3
CASSLTGTGNGNTIYF
>TRBV6-5|TRBJ2-1
CASSSTVYNEQFF
>TRBV2|TRBJ1-1
CASSAKGGEAFF
>TRBV7-8|TRBJ1-2
CASSPGAYGYTF
>TRBV5-6|TRBJ1-6
CASSSESTGKAYSPLHF
>TRBV9|TRBJ1-4
CASSPRTENEKLFF
>TRBV2|TRBJ1-2
CASRELGGYTF
>TRBV5-1|TRBJ1-1
CASSLNRETEAFF
>TRBV18|TRBJ1-2
CASSPPGRRGGSF
>TRBV30|TRBJ2-3
CAWTSGGPDTQYF
>TRBV30|TRBJ2-7
CAWSGQGATYEQYF
>TRBV14|TRBJ2-3
CASSQAGGADTQYF
>TRBV7-2|TRBJ1-2
CASKWGTNYGYTF